Below, 25 T cell receptor delta chains from the same sample are listed, as sequenced in a study of gammadelta T cells in human blood. TCRdb re-called clones from the RT-PCR reads using CATT. This sample has approximately 710 delta-chain clones, with nearly 55% found just once. The sample consisted of Vgamma9Vdelta2 gamma-delta T cells from infant blood. The receptors here all came from a human donor.

This clone has a handful of counts. A far more abundant clone sits one base away, making this likely a read error. This sequence joins TRDV2 and TRDJ3; 11 bases line up with TRDD3. The CDR3 extends over 18 amino acids. Germline loops: CDR1 GEAIGNYY, CDR2 EKD. V was clipped by 3 bases and J by 2 bases; unmatched bases: 5. CDR3 loop: CACDAVLGDTWDTRQMFF. In DNA, the CDR3 is TGTGCCTGTGACGCCGTACTGGGGGATACCTGGGACACCCGACAGATGTTTTTC.

V is TRDV2 and J is TRDJ3, with 13 bases identical to TRDD3. J gave up 3 bases and V 3 bases, and 4 bases lay outside the gene matches. Germline CDR1 and CDR2: GEAIGNYY and EKD. This CDR3 contains 18 residues. The CDR3 coding sequence is TGTGCCTGTGACGTACTGGGGGATACGAGCTGGGACACCCGACAGATGTTTTTC. It specifies CACDVLGDTSWDTRQMFF.

A remark on this clone: The likely explanation is a read error, given a far larger clone one base away. Other DNA sequences in the sample encode the same CDR3. The chain joins TRDV2 to TRDJ3, with 11 bases identical to TRDD3. CDR1 is GEAIGNYY and CDR2 is EKD in the germline V gene. CDR3 length: 18 residues. CDR3 sequence (DNA): TGCGCCTGTGACACTGGGGGATATTTTTCCTGGGACACCCGACAGATGTTTTTC. It translates to CACDTGGYFSWDTRQMFF.

This clone turned up a few times. A far larger clone is one base from this, pointing to a likely read error. The rearrangement joins TRDV2 to TRDJ2; no definite D call. Germline V gene sequence: CDR1 GEAIGNYY, CDR2 EKD. The CDR3 runs to 15 residues. CDR3 nucleotide sequence: TGTGCCTGTGACACGGTAGGAGCTTTGACAGTACAACTCTTCTTT. Its protein product is CACDTVGALTVQLFF.

Concerning this clone: This DNA's translation and the protein TCRdb lists, from a much larger clone, do not match at residue 11, likely due to a read error; the protein shown is translated from the DNA. J is TRDJ3 and V is TRDV2; TRDD3 matches 8 bases. This CDR3 has 19 residues. The germline gives CDR1 GEAIGNYY, CDR2 EKD. With 0 bases clipped from V and 2 bases from J, the junction kept 8 bases outside the gene matches. CDR3 sequence reads: CACDTVLGALTWDTRQMFF. The DNA of the CDR3 is TGTGCCTGTGACACCGTACTGGGGGCCCTCACCTGGGACACCCGACAGATGTTTTTC.

A remark on this clone: Different DNA sequences within this sample yield the same CDR3. The chain recombines TRDV2 with TRDJ3; a weak D match, TRDD3 (6 bases). The CDR3 is made up of 18 amino acids. Trimming cost V 3 bases and J 0 bases, with 14 bases left between them. Germline CDR1 GEAIGNYY, CDR2 EKD. Written as DNA, the CDR3 is TGTGCCTGTGACGGTGCTGGGGCGCTCTCCTGGGACACCCGACAGATGTTTTTC. As protein: CACDGAGALSWDTRQMFF.

This clone was counted only a few times. Given a far larger clone just one base away, this is likely a sequencing read error. V gene TRDV2 combines with J gene TRDJ3; TRDD3 matches 11 bases. The V gene end was trimmed by 2 bases and the J gene end by 0 bases; junction bases not matched to a gene: 5. Germline V gene data show CDR1 as GEAIGNYY and CDR2 as EKD. The CDR3 covers 19 residues. The chain's CDR3 is CACDIAGGYPSWDTRQMFF. CDR3 nucleotide sequence: TGTGCCTGTGACATCGCTGGGGGATACCCCTCCTGGGACACCCGACAGATGTTTTTC.

As to this clone: This likely traces to a read error, being one base from a far larger clone. The chain uses TRDV2 and TRDJ3, with TRDD3 matching over 11 bases. The germline V gene encodes CDR1 GEAIGNYY and CDR2 EKD. This CDR3 is 20 amino acids long. This chain's CDR3 is CARDTGWGIPSSWDTRQMFF. The CDR3 coding sequence is TGTGCCCGTGACACCGGCTGGGGGATACCGAGCTCCTGGGACACCCGACAGATGTTTTTC.

A remark on this clone: Only one base separates this from a far larger clonotype, so it likely reflects a read error. Additional DNA sequences in this sample encode the identical CDR3. This chain connects TRDV2 to TRDJ3; TRDD3 agrees at 12 bases. Germline CDR1 is GEAIGNYY and CDR2 is EKD. The CDR3 is 19 amino acids. V lost 3 bases, J lost 4 bases, and 9 bases stayed unmatched. CDR3 residues: CACDFTGGYWSWDTRQMFF. CDR3 bases: TGTGCCTGTGACTTTACTGGGGGATACTGGTCTTGGGACACCCGACAGATGTTTTTC.

A single count supports this clone. The protein given by TCRdb reflects a much larger clone and differs at residue 19 from this DNA's translation, likely from a read error; the protein shown is the DNA's translation. The chain employs TRDV2 and TRDJ3; D tentatively reads TRDD2 or TRDD3 (5 bases each). Germline CDR1 and CDR2: GEAIGNYY and EKD. The CDR3 contains 21 residues. CDR3 residues: CACDTLGPGASSSWDTRQIFF. CDR3 DNA sequence: TGTGCCTGTGACACCCTCGGCCCGGGGGCTTCCAGCTCCTGGGACACCCGACAGATATTTTTC.

Details on this clone: The mismatch at residue 12 between this DNA's translation and the TCRdb protein of a much larger clone likely reflects a read error; the protein shown is translated from the DNA. The chain recombines TRDV2 with TRDJ3; the D gene is possibly TRDD3 (6 bases). CDR3 length equals 19 residues. Germline assignment: CDR1 GEAIGNYY and CDR2 EKD. CDR3 DNA sequence: TGTGCCTGTGACGGTGCTGGGGCCGTCAGCTCCCGGGACACCCGACAGATGTTTTTC. It encodes CACDGAGAVSSRDTRQMFF.

This clone was picked up one time. The likely explanation is a read error, given a far larger clone one base away. Other DNA sequences from this sample encode an identical CDR3 as well. The chain couples TRDV2 to TRDJ2; 8 bases fit TRDD3. The length of the CDR3 is 18 residues. Trimming removed 4 bases from V and 0 bases from J; junction bases left unmatched: 12. In germline, CDR1 is GEAIGNYY, CDR2 EKD. The CDR3 loop reads CACDPVLGAIPLTAQLFF. CDR3 DNA: TGTGCCTGTGATCCCGTACTGGGGGCCATCCCTTTGACAGCACAACTCTTCTTT.

By share, this clone ranks as large. This CDR3 is also generated by other DNA sequences in the sample. The rearrangement joins TRDV2 to TRDJ3, with 9 bases aligning to TRDD3. The V segment lost 3 bases and the J segment 0 bases; nucleotides outside the gene matches: 11. Germline V gene lookup returns CDR1 GEAIGNYY and CDR2 EKD. The CDR3 is made up of 20 amino acids. The CDR3 region is CACDPVLGDRGSWDTRQMFF. The CDR3 DNA reads TGTGCCTGTGACCCTGTACTGGGGGACCGAGGCTCCTGGGACACCCGACAGATGTTTTTC.

About this clone: This DNA's translation differs at residue 3 from TCRdb's protein, which comes from a much larger clone; a read error is likely, and the protein shown is translated from the DNA. The chain employs TRDV2 and TRDJ3, with 7 bases matching TRDD3. Germline-derived CDR1 and CDR2 are GEAIGNYY and EKD. This CDR3 has 19 residues. CDR3 nucleotide sequence: TGTGCCCGTGACACCTGGGGGCTACGGAGCTCCTGGGACACCCGACAGATGTTTTTC. It yields the protein CARDTWGLRSSWDTRQMFF.

Regarding this clone: Translating this DNA gives a protein that differs at residue 3 from the TCRdb one, which belongs to a much larger clone; a read error is likely, and the protein shown is this translation. The chain uses TRDV2 and TRDJ3, with TRDD3 matching over 12 bases. Looked up from germline, CDR1 is GEAIGNYY and CDR2 is EKD. This CDR3 contains 19 residues. CDR3 amino acids: CARDFTGGYWSWDTRQMFF. The CDR3 nucleotides read TGTGCCCGTGACTTTACTGGGGGATACTGGTCCTGGGACACCCGACAGATGTTTTTC.

J is TRDJ2 and V is TRDV2, with 13 positions matching TRDD3. The CDR3 loop spans 15 amino acids. V was pared by 3 bases and J by 8 bases, with 5 bases of the junction left unmatched. Germline values: CDR1 GEAIGNYY, CDR2 EKD. CDR3 sequence: CACDSVLGDTAQLFF. CDR3 nucleotide sequence: TGTGCCTGTGACTCTGTACTGGGGGATACGGCACAACTCTTCTTT.

With respect to this clone: The TCRdb record carries a much larger clone's protein, which differs from this DNA's translation at residue 10; a read error is the likely cause, and the protein listed here is the DNA translation. The V call is TRDV2, the J call TRDJ3, with D possibly being TRDD3 (6 bases). This CDR3 has 19 residues. The V end lost 0 bases, the J end lost 0 bases, and 14 bases lay between the germline ends. CDR1 is GEAIGNYY, CDR2 EKD, per germline. The CDR3 spells CACDTWGLRGSWDTRQMFF. The DNA for the CDR3 is TGTGCCTGTGACACCTGGGGGCTACGGGGCTCCTGGGACACCCGACAGATGTTTTTC.

Regarding this clone: Only one base separates this from a far larger clonotype, so it likely reflects a read error. Other nucleotide sequences in the sample specify the same CDR3. This chain connects TRDV2 to TRDJ3; TRDD3 matches 11 bases. The CDR3 is 20 residues long. In germline, CDR1 is GEAIGNYY, CDR2 EKD. The J segment lost 0 bases and the V segment lost 1 base, leaving 7 bases of the junction unmatched. The CDR3 DNA sequence: TGTGCCTGTGACACAGGCTGGGGGATACCGAGCTCCTGGGACACCCGACAGATGTTTTTC. Its protein product is CACDTGWGIPSSWDTRQMFF.

The table lists this clone with a few counts. The protein given by TCRdb reflects a much larger clone and differs at residue 13 from this DNA's translation, likely from a read error; the protein shown is the DNA's translation. This sequence joins TRDV2 and TRDJ2; 12 nucleotides align to TRDD3. CDR1 and CDR2 from the germline V gene are GEAIGNYY and EKD. J gave up 4 bases and V 3 bases, and 14 bases lay outside the gene matches. This CDR3 comprises 19 residues. The CDR3 spells CACDPVGLLGDTWTAQLFF. Here the CDR3 DNA reads TGTGCCTGTGACCCCGTGGGGTTACTGGGGGATACTTGGACAGCACAACTCTTCTTT.

About this clone: The TCRdb protein, from a much larger clone, departs from this DNA's translation at residue 4, likely by read error; the protein shown derives from the DNA. This chain links TRDV2 with TRDJ3; 13 bases are a match to TRDD3. The CDR3 has 19 residues. Germline V gives CDR1 GEAIGNYY, CDR2 EKD. CDR3 loop: CACYTVLGDTSWDTRQMFF. The CDR3 bases are TGTGCCTGTTACACCGTACTGGGGGATACGAGCTGGGACACCCGACAGATGTTTTTC.

For this clone: A far larger clone is only one base removed, so a read error is likely. Other nucleotide sequences from this sample produce the same CDR3. The chain combines TRDV2 with TRDJ1; 9 bases align to TRDD3. In germline, CDR1 is GEAIGNYY, CDR2 EKD. The CDR3 consists of 16 residues. With V trimmed by 2 bases and J by 2 bases, 8 bases remained unmatched. The chain's CDR3 is CACDILGDTGTDKLIF. DNA for the CDR3: TGTGCCTGTGACATACTAGGGGATACGGGGACCGATAAACTCATCTTT.

This clone has just a few counts. One base separates it from a far larger clone, so it is likely a read error. The chain employs TRDV2 and TRDJ2; TRDD3 aligns across 9 bases. Trimming removed 0 bases from V and 0 bases from J; junction bases left unmatched: 1. This CDR3 region has 16 residues. Germline CDR1 GEAIGNYY, CDR2 EKD. This chain's CDR3 is CACDTMGDTLTAQLFF. For the CDR3, the DNA is TGTGCCTGTGACACCATGGGGGATACTTTGACAGCACAACTCTTCTTT.

Relative to its sample, this clone is hyperexpanded. Other DNA sequences in the sample encode the same CDR3. The genes are TRDV2 and TRDJ2; 11 positions match TRDD3. J gave up 0 bases and V 3 bases, and 11 bases lay outside the gene matches. The germline V gene encodes CDR1 GEAIGNYY and CDR2 EKD. The length of the CDR3 is 19 residues. The CDR3 nucleotides are TGTGCCTGTGACCCCGTGGGGTTACTGGGGGATACTTTGACAGCACAACTCTTCTTT. Protein product: CACDPVGLLGDTLTAQLFF.

This clone was picked up a small number of times. Since a far larger clone is one base different, this is likely a read error. The chain employs TRDV2 and TRDJ3; 8 nucleotides align to TRDD3. The CDR3 is made up of 19 amino acids. From germline, CDR1 is GEAIGNYY and CDR2 EKD. CDR3 residues: CACDTVLGALSRDTRQMFF. DNA for the CDR3: TGTGCCTGTGACACCGTACTGGGGGCCCTCTCCCGGGACACCCGACAGATGTTTTTC.

As for this clone: Translating this DNA gives a protein that differs at residue 3 from the TCRdb one, which belongs to a much larger clone; a read error is likely, and the protein shown is this translation. The rearrangement links TRDV2 to TRDJ1; 13 bases line up with TRDD3. Per the germline V gene, CDR1 is GEAIGNYY and CDR2 is EKD. CDR3 length: 16 amino acids. With V trimmed by 7 bases and J by 4 bases, 11 bases remained unmatched. CDR3 residues: CAWDLVLGDTDDKLIF. The CDR3 nucleotides are TGTGCCTGGGATCTTGTACTGGGGGATACGGACGATAAACTCATCTTT.